These 8 T cell receptor beta chains were all obtained from the same sample, sequenced in a study of blood T cell repertoires in COVID-19. This table comes from immunoSEQ multiplex PCR, and its TCRdb copy is limited to in-frame clones, with some not included. The top ten clones hold roughly 4% of a sample with approximately 240,000 clones, almost 85% of them seen once. Sequenced material: peripheral blood. Receptors were obtained from a man aged 50 to 59 with acute or convalescent COVID-19.

In this sample, this clone turned up a few times. The chain carries TRBV28 and TRBJ1-2; 7 nucleotides line up with TRBD1. The CDR3 sequence is 14 residues long. J gave up 3 bases and V 3 bases, and 4 bases lay outside the gene matches. CDR1 is MDHEN and CDR2 is SYDVKM in the germline V gene. CDR3 DNA: TGTGCCAGCAGTTTCAAGGACAGGCACTATGGCTACACCTTC. It specifies CASSFKDRHYGYTF.

The chain couples TRBV7-9 to TRBJ1-1; D remains unclear. The CDR3 consists of 13 residues. Per the germline V gene, CDR1 is SEHNR and CDR2 is FQNEAQ (reference sequence). The V and J ends lost 5 bases and 4 bases respectively, with 11 bases between them. The CDR3 sequence: CASSPSLGTEAFF. CDR3 DNA: TGTGCCAGCAGCCCATCTCTCGGCACTGAAGCTTTCTTT.

This clone was counted only a few times. V is TRBV2 and J is TRBJ1-5; tentative D call: TRBD1 (6 bases). V lost 7 bases and J 0 bases, leaving 16 bases between the germline ends. Per germline, CDR1 SNHLY and CDR2 FYNNEI. The CDR3 is 16 amino acids. The CDR3 DNA is TGTGCCAGCACTACAGGGTTTGGAGATAGCAATCAGCCCCAGCATTTT. Its protein product is CASTTGFGDSNQPQHF. Filled out from reference TRBV2 and TRBJ1-5, the complete variable domain reads EPEVTQTPSHQVTQMGQEVILRCVPISNHLYFYWYRQILGQKVEFLVSFYNNEISEKSEIFDDQFSVERPDGSNFTLKIRSTKLEDSAMYFCASTTGFGDSNQPQHFGDGTRLSIL.

The genes are TRBV21-1 and TRBJ2-7; the listed D gene, TRBD1, was not tested against the DNA. TRBV21-1 is a pseudogene locus. The CDR3 is made up of 17 amino acids. The chain's CDR3 is CASSTRPGTGFAYEQYF. The CDR3, as DNA: TGTGCCAGCAGCACCCGACCCGGGACAGGTTTTGCCTACGAGCAGTACTTC.

This clone was detected once. The chain carries TRBV6-5 and TRBJ2-7; TRBD1 agrees at 7 bases. The V gene's germline CDR1 is MNHEY and CDR2 SVGAGI. V was pared by 5 bases and J by 2 bases, with 6 bases of the junction left unmatched. CDR3 length: 14 residues. In nucleotides, the CDR3 is TGTGCCAGCAGTCCACCGGGACAGCCCTACGAGCAGTACTTC. It yields the protein CASSPPGQPYEQYF.

In DNA, the CDR3 is TGTGCCAGCAGCCGGGGGAGGTCGAACACTGAAGCTTTCTTT. Residues: CASSRGRSNTEAFF. The rearrangement links TRBV6-5 to TRBJ1-1, with a weak D call TRBD1 (5 bases). Per the germline V gene, CDR1 is MNHEY and CDR2 is SVGAGI. The CDR3 length is 14 residues. V lost 6 bases and J 1 base, leaving 12 bases between the germline ends.

This clone was observed a few times. The rearrangement links TRBV11-3 to TRBJ2-7, with TRBD1 as a possible D gene (6 bases). This CDR3 is built from 16 residues. CDR1 SGHNT and CDR2 YENEEA come from the germline V gene. Trimming stripped 0 bases from V and 4 bases from J, with 16 bases between. Here the CDR3 DNA reads TGTGCCAGCAGCTTAGATGGTGCAGGGGCGAGTTACGAGCAGTACTTC. It yields the protein CASSLDGAGASYEQYF.

The V call is TRBV27, the J call TRBJ1-2; 12 nucleotides align to TRBD1. Germline assignment: CDR1 MNHEY and CDR2 SMNVEV (reference sequence). V gave up 5 bases and J gave up 6 bases; unmatched junction bases: 7. The CDR3 totals 15 residues. CDR3 bases: TGTGCCAGCAGTCCTCCGGGACAGGGGGCGAATGGCTACACCTTC. Translated: CASSPPGQGANGYTF.